This is a list of T cell receptor beta chains from one sample in a study of response to subunit inactivated influenza vaccine. In TCRdb, the RT-PCR reads were re-called with MiXCR into one record per CDR3 protein. Among about 160,000 distinct CDR3 sequences listed, roughly a tenth were seen once. Material: non-naive T cells sorted from PBMCs, obtained roughly 47 days after vaccination. The receptor set was obtained from a man aged 45-60 years who received an inactivated influenza vaccine. Each CDR3 is given with its conserved first and last residue. The order of the fields is D gene, V gene, J gene, clone size, CDR3 protein, CDR3 DNA. A D gene is named only where the DNA matches it firmly. Only part of the rows carry a size: once, few, many, or a class if the clone is expanded.

TRBD1	TRBV20-1	TRBJ2-7	NA	CSAEAAAGTGGFDEQYF	TGCAGTGCTGAGGCCGCAGCCGGGACAGGGGGTTTCGACGAGCAGTACTTC
NA	TRBV2	TRBJ2-1	few	CASRGLSSGDSLGGNEQFF	TGTGCCAGCAGGGGTCTTAGCTCCGGGGACTCCTTGGGGGGCAATGAGCAGTTCTTC
TRBD1	TRBV12-3/TRBV12-4	TRBJ2-7	few	CASSPRSGTGVYYEQYF	TGTGCCAGCAGTCCCCGAAGTGGGACAGGGGTCTACTACGAGCAGTACTTC
NA	TRBV25-1	TRBJ2-2	NA	CASSEQGATGELFF	TGTGCCAGCAGTGAACAGGGAGCCACCGGGGAGCTGTTTTTT
NA	TRBV5-1	TRBJ1-2	many	CASSLDPGSYGYTF	TGCGCCAGCAGCTTGGATCCGGGGAGCTATGGCTACACCTTC
TRBD2	TRBV5-1	TRBJ2-2	NA	CASSYGLAGGPTLTGELFF	TGCGCCAGCAGCTATGGACTAGCGGGGGGACCCACCCTCACCGGGGAGCTGTTTTTT
TRBD1	TRBV19	TRBJ1-5	NA	CASRYRDRANQPQHF	TGTGCCAGTAGATACCGGGACAGGGCCAATCAGCCCCAGCATTTT
NA	TRBV9	TRBJ2-7	many	CASSAPSRRAYEQYF	TGTGCCAGCAGCGCACCGTCCCGACGGGCCTACGAGCAGTACTTC
NA	TRBV7-9	TRBJ2-7	few	CASSLEQAEQYF	TGTGCCAGCAGCTTAGAACAGGCCGAGCAGTACTTC
NA	TRBV12-3/TRBV12-4	TRBJ2-7	few	CASRRGLRGHEQYF	TGTGCCAGCAGGCGGGGACTCCGTGGCCACGAGCAGTACTTC
NA	TRBV7-8	TRBJ2-7	few	CASSFRDGFYEQYF	TGTGCCAGCAGCTTTCGGGACGGATTCTACGAGCAGTACTTC
TRBD2	TRBV18	TRBJ2-2	NA	CASSTSGAKVTGELFF	TGTGCCAGCTCAACTAGCGGGGCCAAAGTCACCGGGGAGCTGTTTTTT
NA	TRBV6-1	TRBJ2-5	many	CASSRQGRETQYF	TGTGCCAGCAGTCGGCAAGGCCGCGAGACCCAGTACTTC
TRBD1	TRBV6-1	TRBJ2-7	NA	CASSPSTGVYEQYF	TGTGCCAGCAGCCCCTCGACAGGGGTGTACGAGCAGTACTTC
NA	TRBV12-3/TRBV12-4	TRBJ2-5	many	CASSPDKAQYF	TGTGCCAGCAGTCCCGACAAGGCCCAGTACTTC
NA	TRBV7-6	TRBJ1-4	NA	CASSLEAQPTNEKLFF	TGTGCCAGCAGCTTAGAGGCACAACCAACTAATGAAAAACTGTTTTTT
NA	TRBV7-9	TRBJ1-5	once	CASSWESDQPQHF	TGTGCCAGCAGCTGGGAATCGGATCAGCCCCAGCATTTT
TRBD1	TRBV20-1	TRBJ2-3	NA	CSASRYRGITDTQYF	TGCAGTGCTAGTCGGTACAGGGGGATCACAGATACGCAGTATTTT
TRBD2	TRBV2	TRBJ2-3	many	CASSEGLAGGRGTQYF	TGTGCCAGCAGTGAGGGACTAGCGGGGGGGCGTGGTACGCAGTATTTT
NA	TRBV21-1	TRBJ1-1	NA	CASSKDNRRKAFF	TGTGCCAGCAGCAAAGATAACCGAAGGAAAGCTTTCTTT
TRBD2	TRBV20-1	TRBJ2-1	once	CSARGTGTSGRAVSYNEQFF	TGCAGTGCTAGGGGGACCGGGACTAGCGGGAGGGCGGTCTCCTACAATGAGCAGTTCTTC
TRBD2	TRBV20-1	TRBJ2-7	NA	CSARIAGGPYEQYF	TGCAGTGCTAGAATAGCGGGAGGGCCTTACGAGCAGTACTTC
NA	TRBV29-1	TRBJ1-2	NA	CSVVLGRRTSFHYTF	TGCAGCGTTGTTTTGGGCAGGCGTACTTCCTTCCACTACACCTTC
TRBD2	TRBV6-2/TRBV6-3	TRBJ2-7	many	CASMAGRAYEQYF	TGTGCCAGCATGGCAGGGAGGGCCTACGAGCAGTACTTC
NA	TRBV5-5	TRBJ1-3	few	CASSLIGRGPGNTIYF	TGTGCCAGCAGCTTGATTGGCAGGGGACCTGGAAACACCATATATTTT
TRBD1	TRBV11-2	TRBJ2-1	NA	CASSPDRGSGVEQFF	TGTGCCAGCAGCCCGGACAGGGGAAGTGGGGTTGAGCAGTTCTTC
TRBD1	TRBV2	TRBJ2-1	few	CASSSPRRDRFYNEQFF	TGTGCCAGCAGTTCCCCCCGCCGGGACAGATTTTACAATGAGCAGTTCTTC
NA	TRBV13	TRBJ1-6	few	CASSRTTLAPLHF	TGTGCCAGCAGCCGCACCACTCTTGCACCCCTCCACTTT
NA	TRBV6-1	TRBJ2-4	few	CASSETLRGGPGYF	TGTGCCAGCAGTGAAACCCTAAGGGGGGGCCCTGGGTACTTC
NA	TRBV29-1	TRBJ2-3	NA	CSVEDAGNTDTQYF	TGCAGCGTTGAAGATGCCGGAAACACAGATACGCAGTATTTT
NA	TRBV5-1	TRBJ2-2	many	CASRKSDTGELFF	TGCGCCAGCAGGAAGTCGGACACCGGGGAGCTGTTTTTT
NA	TRBV4-1	TRBJ2-1	many	CASSQDPGAEQFF	TGCGCCAGCAGCCAAGATCCTGGGGCTGAGCAGTTCTTC
NA	TRBV6-1	TRBJ1-5	NA	CASSEGGLGVGQPQHF	TGTGCCAGCAGTGAAGGCGGGCTGGGTGTAGGTCAGCCCCAGCATTTT
NA	TRBV6-2/TRBV6-3	TRBJ2-5	NA	CASSYLGVQETQYF	TGTGCCAGCAGTTATCTTGGGGTCCAAGAGACCCAGTACTTC
NA	TRBV28	TRBJ2-3	few	CASSSRPPQGDTQYF	TGTGCCAGCAGTTCCCGTCCCCCACAAGGGGATACGCAGTATTTT
NA	TRBV5-5	TRBJ1-3	few	CASNLGGTYTSGNTIYF	TGTGCCAGCAACCTGGGAGGCACATACACCTCTGGAAACACCATATATTTT
NA	TRBV7-2	TRBJ1-2	few	CASSEQGHGYTF	TGTGCCAGCAGCGAACAGGGTCATGGCTACACCTTC
NA	TRBV7-8	TRBJ1-6	few	CASSLLGVRQVLPLHF	TGTGCCAGCAGCTTACTGGGGGTTCGGCAGGTCCTACCCCTCCACTTT
NA	TRBV7-9	TRBJ1-2	many	CASSFPSGGDDGYTF	TGTGCCAGCAGCTTCCCCTCGGGGGGAGACGATGGCTACACCTTC
NA	TRBV10-3	TRBJ1-5	NA	CAISDVNQPQHF	TGTGCCATCAGTGACGTAAATCAGCCCCAGCATTTT
NA	TRBV12-3/TRBV12-4	TRBJ2-1	NA	CASSLNPPGRFF	TGTGCCAGCAGTTTAAACCCCCCGGGGCGGTTCTTC
NA	TRBV20-1	TRBJ1-5	many	CSARMGNQPQHF	TGCAGTGCTAGGATGGGCAATCAGCCCCAGCATTTT
TRBD2	TRBV20-1	TRBJ2-1	few	CSASSGSGPTSEQFF	TGCAGTGCTTCTAGCGGGAGTGGGCCCACAAGTGAGCAGTTCTTC
TRBD1	TRBV13	TRBJ2-1	NA	CASSLGLGQGEGEQFF	TGTGCCAGCAGCTTAGGCCTAGGACAGGGAGAGGGGGAGCAGTTCTTC